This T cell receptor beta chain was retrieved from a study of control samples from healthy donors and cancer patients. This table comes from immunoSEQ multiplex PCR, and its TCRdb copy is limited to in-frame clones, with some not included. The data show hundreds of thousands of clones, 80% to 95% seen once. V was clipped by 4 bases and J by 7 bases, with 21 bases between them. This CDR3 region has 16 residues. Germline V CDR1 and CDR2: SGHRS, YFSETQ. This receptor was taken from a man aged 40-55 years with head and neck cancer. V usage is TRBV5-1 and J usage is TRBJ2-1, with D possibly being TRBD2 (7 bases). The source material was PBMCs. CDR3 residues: CASSTAGTTGGNEQFF. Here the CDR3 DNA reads TGCGCCAGCAGCACAGCCGGGACAACGGGGGGTAATGAGCAGTTCTTC.